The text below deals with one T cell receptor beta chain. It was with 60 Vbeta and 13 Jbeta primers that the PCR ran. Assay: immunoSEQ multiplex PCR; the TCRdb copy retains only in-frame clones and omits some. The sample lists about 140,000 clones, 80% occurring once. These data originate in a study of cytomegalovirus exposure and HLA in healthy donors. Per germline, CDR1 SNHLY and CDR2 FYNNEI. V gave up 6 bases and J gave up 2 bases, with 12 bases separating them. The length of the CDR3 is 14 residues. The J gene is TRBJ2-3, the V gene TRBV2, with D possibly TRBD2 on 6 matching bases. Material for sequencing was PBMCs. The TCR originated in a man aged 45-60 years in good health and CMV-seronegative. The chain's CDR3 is CASRWGLFTDTQYF. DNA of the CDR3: TGTGCCAGCAGGTGGGGACTCTTCACAGATACGCAGTATTTT.